Listed below are T cell receptor beta chains from one sample, sequenced in a study of shared clonotypes between healthy human individuals. Sequencing was performed with immunoSEQ multiplex PCR; in TCRdb, only in-frame clones are kept and a portion is missing. Of about 2.4 million clones in the sample, roughly 93% were seen once. Source material: naive CD4+ T cells from PBMCs. The receptor set was obtained from a man aged 18 to 29 in good health. Some clones in this sample may be carry-over from other donors' samples. The CDR3 runs from the conserved cysteine through the conserved F or W. A D gene is named only where the DNA matches it firmly. Clone size is shown for a subset of rows, as once, few, many or a class of expanded clone.

TRBD1 | once | TRBJ2-3 | TRBV25-1 | TGTGCCAGCAGTGAGAAACCCGGGACAGCCACAGATACGCAGTATTTT | CASSEKPGTATDTQYF
. | . | TRBJ2-1 | TRBV10-3 | TGTGCCATCAGTGACCAGCCTAATACGGGGAATGAGCAGTTCTTC | CAISDQPNTGNEQFF
. | . | TRBJ2-7 | TRBV21-1 | TGTGCCAGCAGCAAGGGGACTCCCCTGAGGAACTTC | CASSKGTPLRNF
. | once | TRBJ1-3 | TRBV18 | TGTGCCAGCTCACCAGAAGCGGGGGCCCCCGGAAACACCATATATTTT | CASSPEAGAPGNTIYF
. | . | TRBJ2-1 | TRBV7-9 | TGTGCCAGCAGCCCAGTTGGGACATCTCACAATGAGCAGTTCTTC | CASSPVGTSHNEQFF
. | . | TRBJ2-1 | TRBV10-3 | TGTGCCATCAGTGGAACAAATTCCTACAATGAGCAGTTCTTC | CAISGTNSYNEQFF
. | . | TRBJ2-5 | TRBV7-2 | TGTGCCAGCAGCCTCTCACTAGTTGCAGAGACCCAGTACTTC | CASSLSLVAETQYF
. | . | TRBJ2-1 | TRBV5-1 | TGCGCCAGCAGCTTGGACGGGAATACCTACAATGAGCAGTTCTTC | CASSLDGNTYNEQFF
. | . | TRBJ2-2 | TRBV25-1 | TGTGCCAGCAGTGCGGGGATACACACCGGGGAGCTGTTTTTT | CASSAGIHTGELFF
. | . | TRBJ2-7 | TRBV21-1 | TGTGCCAGCAGGTTCGACAGGGGCTACGAGCAGTACTTC | CASRFDRGYEQYF
TRBD1 | . | TRBJ1-5 | TRBV30 | TGTGCCTGGAATGGACAGGGGGATCAGCCCCAGCATTTT | CAWNGQGDQPQHF
. | . | TRBJ1-4 | TRBV5-8 | TGTGCCAGCAGCTTGTCGGTCAGTCTTAATGAAAAACTGTTTTTT | CASSLSVSLNEKLFF
. | . | TRBJ2-3 | TRBV2 | TGTGCCAGCGTTCTAACAGATACGCAGTATTTT | CASVLTDTQYF
. | . | TRBJ2-7 | TRBV5-5 | TGTGCCAGCAGCTTACCCCAAGGGGAAGAGCAGTACTTC | CASSLPQGEEQYF
. | . | TRBJ2-7 | TRBV19 | TGTGCCAGTAGTACCCAAGGCCCGGGCCTCGGCTACGAGCAGTACTTC | CASSTQGPGLGYEQYF
TRBD2 | . | TRBJ2-5 | TRBV29-1 | TGCAGCGCCGAGGGAGGGGAAGAGACCCAGTACTTC | CSAEGGEETQYF
. | . | TRBJ2-3 | TRBV7-9 | TGTGCCAGCAGCCCTACTAGAGGTTGGGGCACAGATACGCAGTATTTT | CASSPTRGWGTDTQYF
. | . | TRBJ1-1 | TRBV27 | TGTGCCAGCAGGTGGTCCGGGAACACTGAAGCTTTCTTT | CASRWSGNTEAFF
. | few | TRBJ1-1 | TRBV18 | TGTGCCAGCTCACCGCCAAGTATGAACACTGAAGCTTTCTTT | CASSPPSMNTEAFF
. | . | TRBJ1-1 | TRBV28 | TGTGCCAGCAGTACAGGGAAACTCACTGAAGCTTTCTTT | CASSTGKLTEAFF
. | . | TRBJ1-1 | TRBV30 | TGTGCCTGGACGTTCGGACACTCCTTAAGGCGGAGTGGCACTGAAGCTTTCTTT | CAWTFGHSLRRSGTEAFF
TRBD1 | . | TRBJ1-4 | TRBV9 | TGTGCCAGCAGCATCAGACAGGGCGGAACTAATGAAAAACTGTTTTTT | CASSIRQGGTNEKLFF
. | . | TRBJ1-6 | TRBV4-3 | TGCGCCAGCAGCCAAGGGTGGATAGGGCATAATTCACCCCTCCACTTT | CASSQGWIGHNSPLHF
. | . | TRBJ2-5 | TRBV7-3 | TGTGCCAGCAGCTGCAGGGTTTTTGGGAAAGAGACCCAGTACTTC | CASSCRVFGKETQYF
. | . | TRBJ2-3 | TRBV5-1 | TGCGCCAGCAGCGTCGTAGATTTTAGCACAGATACGCAGTATTTT | CASSVVDFSTDTQYF